The rows below give T cell receptor beta chains drawn from one sample of a study of vaccination effects on CD4 cells after COVID-19. These TCRs are of unknown antigen specificity. The table came from immunoSEQ multiplex PCR; TCRdb's copy has only in-frame clones and leaves some out. This sample has over 65,000 clones; roughly four fifths occur once, and the top ten carry about 2.1%. The sample in question was CD4+ T cells from PBMCs cultured without peptide, obtained before COVID-19 vaccination. Receptors originate from a human donor who received a COVID-19 vaccine. The CDR3 runs from the conserved cysteine through the conserved F or W. D genes are given only for firm matches. Size is stated for part of the rows, as once, few or many counts, or as a class when the clone is expanded.

abundance	d_gene	j_gene	v_gene	CDR3aa	CDR3nt
-	TRBD1	TRBJ2-3	TRBV6-4	CASSADRVTDTQYF	TGTGCCAGCAGTGCCGACAGGGTCACAGATACGCAGTATTTT
-	-	TRBJ1-1	TRBV11-2	CASSSYLGGTEAFF	TGTGCCAGCAGCTCCTATTTGGGGGGCACTGAAGCTTTCTTT
-	TRBD1	TRBJ1-4	TRBV7-8	CASSLGRGNEKLFF	TGTGCCAGCAGCTTAGGCAGGGGGAATGAAAAACTGTTTTTT
-	TRBD2	TRBJ2-2	TRBV19	CASSIGASGANTGELFF	TGTGCCAGTAGTATTGGGGCTAGCGGGGCCAACACCGGGGAGCTGTTTTTT
-	-	TRBJ1-6	TRBV12-3/TRBV12-4	CASTAWGGSPLHF	TGTGCCAGCACCGCCTGGGGGGGTTCACCCCTCCACTTT
-	TRBD1	TRBJ1-4	TRBV10-3	CAISERTGGATNEKLFF	TGTGCCATCAGTGAGAGGACAGGGGGCGCAACTAATGAAAAACTGTTTTTT
-	-	TRBJ1-5	TRBV12-3/TRBV12-4	CASRNSNQPQHF	TGTGCCAGCCGAAATAGCAATCAGCCCCAGCATTTT
-	-	TRBJ1-3	TRBV3-1/TRBV3-2	CASSQVILPGNTIYF	TGTGCCAGCAGCCAAGTAATTCTGCCTGGAAACACCATATATTTT
once	TRBD1	TRBJ1-2	TRBV5-1	CASSLGTGSGYTF	TGCGCCAGCAGCTTAGGGACAGGCAGCGGCTACACCTTC
-	-	TRBJ1-1	TRBV7-8	CASSLVNTNTEAFF	TGTGCCAGCAGCTTAGTTAACACGAACACTGAAGCTTTCTTT
-	-	TRBJ1-1	TRBV7-2	CASSLGSRLNTEAFF	TGTGCCAGCAGCTTAGGGTCCCGATTGAACACTGAAGCTTTCTTT
-	TRBD1	TRBJ1-5	TRBV2	CASSEGRDRGWTYQPQHF	TGTGCCAGCAGTGAAGGCCGGGACAGGGGGTGGACGTATCAGCCCCAGCATTTT
-	-	TRBJ2-1	TRBV6-6	CASSDYSAENEQFF	TGTGCCAGCAGTGATTACTCCGCGGAGAATGAGCAGTTCTTC
-	-	TRBJ1-5	TRBV28	CASRERTVDNQPQHF	TGTGCCAGCAGGGAAAGGACAGTTGACAATCAGCCCCAGCATTTT
-	-	TRBJ2-5	TRBV18	CASSPGGAQETQYF	TGTGCCAGCTCACCCGGCGGGGCCCAAGAGACCCAGTACTTC
-	-	TRBJ1-3	TRBV6-5	CASSPTAGGTTIYF	TGTGCCAGCAGTCCAACTGCCGGGGGAACCACCATATATTTT
-	TRBD1	TRBJ1-5	TRBV7-3	CASSRPPGTEDQPQHF	TGTGCCAGCAGCAGACCCCCCGGGACAGAAGATCAGCCCCAGCATTTT
-	-	TRBJ2-1	TRBV11-3	CASSLGGYSYNEQFF	TGTGCCAGCAGCTTAGGAGGGTACTCCTACAATGAGCAGTTCTTC
-	TRBD1	TRBJ1-1	TRBV5-5	CASRTTGDTEAFF	TGTGCCAGCAGAACTACAGGGGACACTGAAGCTTTCTTT
once	TRBD1	TRBJ1-4	TRBV28	CASSSGQANEKLFF	TGTGCCAGCAGCTCAGGACAGGCTAATGAAAAACTGTTTTTT
-	-	TRBJ2-3	TRBV11-2	CASSQLSTDTQYF	TGTGCCAGCAGCCAACTTAGCACAGATACGCAGTATTTT
-	-	TRBJ2-1	TRBV15	CATSRGRTGGTGHEQFF	TGTGCCACCAGCAGAGGACGCACGGGGGGCACAGGCCATGAGCAGTTCTTC
-	-	TRBJ2-3	TRBV5-1	CASSLAEGADTQYF	TGCGCCAGCAGCTTGGCTGAGGGGGCAGATACGCAGTATTTT
once	-	TRBJ2-3	TRBV3-1/TRBV3-2	CASSPASTDTQYF	TGTGCCAGCAGCCCTGCCAGCACAGATACGCAGTATTTT
-	-	TRBJ1-2	TRBV11-2	CASSSDASYGYTF	TGTGCCAGCAGCTCGGACGCCTCTTATGGCTACACCTTC
-	TRBD1	TRBJ2-2	TRBV28	CASSLTGGTGELFF	TGTGCCAGCAGTTTAACAGGGGGTACCGGGGAGCTGTTTTTT
-	-	TRBJ2-3	TRBV18	CASSGFFGGPGTDTQYF	TGTGCCAGCTCAGGGTTTTTCGGGGGGCCAGGCACAGATACGCAGTATTTT
few	-	TRBJ2-5	TRBV19	CASSLRDTSRETQYF	TGTGCCAGTAGCCTCCGGGACACCTCTCGAGAGACCCAGTACTTC
once	TRBD2	TRBJ2-5	TRBV4-1	CASSHPTGRGETQYF	TGCGCCAGCAGCCACCCGACGGGGCGGGGGGAGACCCAGTACTTC
-	-	TRBJ2-3	TRBV6-5	CASSYSYGLTDTQYF	TGTGCCAGCAGTTACTCGTACGGCCTCACAGATACGCAGTATTTT
once	-	TRBJ2-5	TRBV3-1/TRBV3-2	CASFGTNQQETQYF	TGTGCCTCTTTTGGGACAAACCAACAAGAGACCCAGTACTTC
-	-	TRBJ1-4	TRBV5-1	CASSFSGRDNEKLFF	TGCGCCAGCAGCTTCTCCGGCAGGGATAATGAAAAACTGTTTTTT
-	-	TRBJ1-1	TRBV15	CATSRGGSGRGTEAFF	TGTGCCACCAGCAGAGGGGGGTCGGGGAGGGGCACTGAAGCTTTCTTT
-	TRBD1	TRBJ1-5	TRBV30	CAVGTGWHQPQHF	TGTGCAGTCGGGACAGGGTGGCATCAGCCCCAGCATTTT
-	-	TRBJ2-5	TRBV30	CAWSVSGGETQYF	TGTGCCTGGAGTGTAAGTGGCGGAGAGACCCAGTACTTC
-	TRBD2	TRBJ2-1	TRBV5-8	CASPLAGLVTGEQFF	TGTGCCAGCCCCCTGGCGGGACTAGTCACAGGTGAGCAGTTCTTC
-	-	TRBJ1-3	TRBV28	CASSLPGDSGNTIYF	TGTGCCAGCAGTTTACCAGGGGATAGTGGAAACACCATATATTTT
-	-	TRBJ1-1	TRBV5-8	CASPEQHKVEVLNTEAFF	TGTGCCAGCCCCGAGCAACACAAAGTCGAGGTCCTGAACACTGAAGCTTTCTTT
-	-	TRBJ1-2	TRBV6-5	CASSYSRLHGYTF	TGTGCCAGCAGTTACTCCAGGCTCCACGGCTACACCTTC
-	-	TRBJ1-2	TRBV5-5	CASSLTGPYGYTF	TGTGCCAGCAGCTTGACAGGGCCCTATGGCTACACCTTC
once	TRBD2	TRBJ2-1	TRBV19	CASSIGLAGGRDNEQFF	TGTGCCAGTAGTATAGGCCTAGCGGGGGGTAGGGACAATGAGCAGTTCTTC
-	-	TRBJ1-5	TRBV6-5	CASSTEPGQPQHF	TGTGCCAGCAGTACCGAGCCAGGTCAGCCCCAGCATTTT
once	TRBD1	TRBJ2-2	TRBV27	CASSLTLRTGTTGELFF	TGTGCCAGCAGTTTAACGTTGCGGACAGGTACCACCGGGGAGCTGTTTTTT
-	-	TRBJ2-4	TRBV1	CTSSQDEGRELKNIQYF	TGCACCAGCAGCCAAGATGAGGGTCGGGAATTAAAAAACATTCAGTACTTC
-	TRBD1	TRBJ2-1	TRBV6-6	CASSYRRTGAGNEQFF	TGTGCCAGCAGTTACCGCCGGACAGGGGCCGGGAATGAGCAGTTCTTC
-	TRBD1	TRBJ1-6	TRBV5-6	CASSLIGTGGYSPLHF	TGTGCCAGCAGCCTAATCGGGACAGGGGGCTATTCACCCCTCCACTTT